A single sample gave rise to the 25 T cell receptor beta chains below, sequenced in a study of PD-L1 blockade in urothelial cancer. Generated by immunoSEQ multiplex PCR, the TCRdb table keeps only in-frame clones and is missing some. The sample gives about 95,000 clones, about nine tenths of which show up once; 2% to 2.5% is in the top ten. Time point in this sample: pretreatment peripheral blood. The sample in question was PBMCs, obtained around atezolizumab (anti-PD-L1) treatment. The receptors were sampled from a man aged 55 to 70 with urothelial cancer.

This rearrangement joins TRBV5-1 to TRBJ2-7; tentative D call: TRBD2 (6 bases). CDR1 and CDR2 from the germline V gene are SGHRS and YFSETQ. V lost 4 bases, J lost 0 bases, and 14 bases lay in between. The CDR3 totals 15 residues. Here the CDR3 DNA reads TGCGCCAGCAGCAACCGACCGGAGGGCTCCTACGAGCAGTACTTC. It encodes CASSNRPEGSYEQYF.

The V and J genes are TRBV6-5 and TRBJ2-3; 10 bases match TRBD2. This CDR3 comprises 15 residues. Germline lookup yields CDR1 MNHEY and CDR2 SVGAGI. The V segment lost 6 bases and the J segment 5 bases; nucleotides outside the gene matches: 8. This CDR3 reads CASSLGLAGVDTQYF. For the CDR3, the DNA is TGTGCCAGCAGCCTCGGGCTAGCGGGAGTAGATACGCAGTATTTT.

The CDR3: CATSRGEGIAAGNQPQHF. CDR3 nucleotide sequence: TGTGCCACCAGCAGAGGGGAAGGGATTGCAGCGGGCAATCAGCCCCAGCATTTT. The rearrangement uses TRBV15 and TRBJ1-5; D call uncertain. The germline V and J ends were trimmed by 1 base and 2 bases, with 18 bases remaining between them. The germline V gene has CDR1 LNHNV and CDR2 YYDKDF (reference sequence). The CDR3 length is 18 residues.

The CDR3 DNA reads TGTGCCAGCAGCTTGAGCGGTGGCTACACCTTC. It translates to CASSLSGGYTF. The gene calls are TRBV5-6 and TRBJ1-2; D not certain. V lost 1 base and J lost 7, with 5 bases in between. Germline V gene data show CDR1 as SGHDT and CDR2 as YYEEEE. This CDR3 spans 11 amino acids.

The chain uses TRBV30 and TRBJ1-4, with 7 bases identical to TRBD1. V lost 7 bases, J lost 0 bases, and 11 bases stayed unmatched. The germline V gene encodes CDR1 GTSNPN and CDR2 SVGIG (reference sequence). This CDR3 has 16 amino acids. This CDR3 is CALTTGTYSTNEKLFF. The CDR3 bases are TGTGCCTTGACGACAGGGACTTATTCAACTAATGAAAAACTGTTTTTT.

The chain employs TRBV7-3 and TRBJ2-3; weak D call: TRBD1 (7 bases). Germline assignment: CDR1 SGHTA and CDR2 FQGTGA. There are 14 residues in the CDR3. Trimming removed 5 bases from V and 5 bases from J, with 14 bases in between. CDR3 nucleotide sequence: TGTGCCAGCAGCCCGGGGCAGGGGGGAGATACGCAGTATTTT. Residues: CASSPGQGGDTQYF.

Only one count was recorded for this clone. The V call is TRBV28, the J call TRBJ2-1; 7 nucleotides match TRBD2. This CDR3 has 16 residues. Looked up from germline, CDR1 is MDHEN and CDR2 is SYDVKM. After removal of 3 bases from V and 0 bases from J, the junction contained 5 bases not matched to a gene. CDR3: CASSLAGVTSYNEQFF. In nucleotides, the CDR3 is TGTGCCAGCAGTTTGGCGGGAGTGACCTCCTACAATGAGCAGTTCTTC.

CDR3 nucleotide sequence: TGCGCCAGCAGCCAAGTGAGATCCAGGTCGACAGATACGCAGTATTTT. This gives the protein CASSQVRSRSTDTQYF. J is TRBJ2-3 and V is TRBV4-3; D not resolved. This CDR3 contains 16 residues. Germline assignment: CDR1 LGHNA and CDR2 YSLEER. The ends were cut back, 1 base at V and 3 bases at J, with 14 bases in the middle.

This clone has just one count. The chain recombines TRBV5-1 with TRBJ2-7, with 9 bases aligning to TRBD2. The trim removed 0 bases at V and 2 bases at J, leaving 21 bases unmatched. This CDR3 region has 21 residues. Germline V CDR1 and CDR2: SGHRS, YFSETQ. In DNA, the CDR3 is TGCGCCAGCAGCTTGGGGGCTGCGGGAGGGCCGTCCGTTAAGGAGCCCTACGAGCAGTACTTC. Protein: CASSLGAAGGPSVKEPYEQYF.

This chain uses TRBV19 with TRBJ1-5; tentative D call: TRBD1 (5 bases). The CDR3 runs 14 residues. V lost 7 bases to trimming and J lost 2 bases, with 12 bases between them. The germline CDR1 and CDR2 sequences are LNHDA and SQIVND (reference sequence). In DNA form, the CDR3 reads TGTGCCAGTATGCCAGGGATGGGCAATCAGCCCCAGCATTTT. The encoded protein is CASMPGMGNQPQHF.

The chain links TRBV10-1 to TRBJ2-1, with 8 positions matching TRBD1. This CDR3 has 13 residues. V lost 6 bases and J lost 4; bases outside the gene matches: 2. The V gene's germline CDR1 is WNHNN and CDR2 SYGVQD (reference sequence). The CDR3 coding sequence is TGCGCCAGCAGCAGGGGGCCTTACAATGAGCAGTTCTTC. Amino acids: CASSRGPYNEQFF.

J is TRBJ2-7 and V is TRBV7-9; a weak D match, TRBD1 (5 bases). The V gene lost 5 bases and the J gene lost 6 bases, with 17 bases spanning the gap. Germline V gene lookup returns CDR1 SEHNR and CDR2 FQNEAQ (reference sequence). The CDR3 consists of 14 residues. The CDR3 DNA follows: TGTGCCAGCAGCCCAGGGATCCGTCTAGGCGAGCAGTACTTC. It is translated as CASSPGIRLGEQYF.

V and J are TRBV6-6 and TRBJ2-1; 8 positions match TRBD2. CDR3 size: 15 residues. V lost 8 bases to trimming and J lost 6 bases; unmatched junction nucleotides: 12. Germline-derived CDR1 and CDR2 are MNHNY and SVGAGI (reference sequence). The CDR3 DNA is TGTGCCAGCGCGCGCGCTAGCGGGTTGGTCAATGAGCAGTTCTTC. The encoded protein is CASARASGLVNEQFF.

The CDR3 is CASSRNAAGWSNYGYTF. The CDR3 DNA reads as TGTGCCAGCAGCCGCAACGCCGCAGGGTGGTCTAACTATGGCTACACCTTC. The rearrangement uses TRBV28 and TRBJ1-2; TRBD1 is a possible D gene (5 bases). The CDR3 totals 17 residues. Trimming shortened V by 6 bases and J by 0 bases, and 20 bases separated the two germline ends. Germline V gene sequence: CDR1 MDHEN, CDR2 SYDVKM.

J is TRBJ2-3 and V is TRBV30, with 7 bases lining up with TRBD2. Looked up from germline, CDR1 is GTSNPN and CDR2 is SVGIG (reference sequence). With 4 bases clipped from V and 6 bases from J, the junction kept 7 bases outside the gene matches. The CDR3 consists of 13 residues. CDR3 loop: CAWTRLAPDTQYF. The CDR3 DNA reads as TGTGCCTGGACCCGACTAGCCCCCGATACGCAGTATTTT.

This sequence joins TRBV19 and TRBJ2-2; D ambiguous. Per the germline V gene, CDR1 is LNHDA and CDR2 is SQIVND (reference sequence). Trimming removed 3 bases at V and 2 bases at J, with 10 bases between. The CDR3 runs 15 residues. The CDR3 loop is CASSIPRINTGELFF. The CDR3 DNA reads TGTGCCAGTAGTATCCCCAGGATCAACACCGGGGAGCTGTTTTTT. The variable domain in full, completed from reference TRBV19 and TRBJ2-2, reads DGGITQSPKYLFRKEGQNVTLSCEQNLNHDAMYWYRQDPGQGLRLIYYSQIVNDFQKGDIAEGYSVSREKKESFPLTVTSAQKNPTAFYLCASSIPRINTGELFFGEGSRLTVL.

V and J are TRBV9 and TRBJ1-2; TRBD1 agrees at 9 bases. With V trimmed by 4 bases and J by 8 bases, 12 bases remained unmatched. The germline CDR1 and CDR2 sequences are SGDLS and YYNGEE. The CDR3 length is 15 residues. The CDR3: CASSRDLTGGRGYTF. The CDR3 DNA reads as TGTGCCAGCAGCCGTGACCTGACAGGGGGTAGGGGCTACACCTTC.

This chain joins TRBV28 and TRBJ2-3; D perhaps matches TRBD2 (6 bases). The length of the CDR3 is 15 residues. The V end lost 7 bases, the J end lost 1 base, and 15 bases lay between the germline ends. The germline V gene encodes CDR1 MDHEN and CDR2 SYDVKM. The CDR3 DNA is TGTGCCAGCACCCCCGGGGGAAGCGGCACAGATACGCAGTATTTT. Amino acid sequence: CASTPGGSGTDTQYF.

V and J are TRBV15 and TRBJ2-2; 8 nucleotides match TRBD1. With V trimmed by 1 base and J by 1 base, 8 bases remained unmatched. This CDR3 has 18 residues. Germline CDR1 is LNHNV and CDR2 is YYDKDF (reference sequence). CDR3 in DNA: TGTGCCACCAGCAGAGGTTACCCCGGGACAGGGAACACCGGGGAGCTGTTTTTT. Protein product: CATSRGYPGTGNTGELFF. Looking up the rest from reference TRBV15 and TRBJ2-2 gives the full variable domain: DAMVIQNPRYQVTQFGKPVTLSCSQTLNHNVMYWYQQKSSQAPKLLFHYYDKDFNNEADTPDNFQSRRPNTSFCFLDIRSPGLGDTAMYLCATSRGYPGTGNTGELFFGEGSRLTVL.

V and J are TRBV5-1 and TRBJ2-5; D is unclear. Trimming took off 4 bases at V and 0 bases at J, with 7 bases between the two ends. CDR3 length: 13 amino acids. The germline V gene encodes CDR1 SGHRS and CDR2 YFSETQ. CDR3 protein: CASSILYQETQYF. The DNA of the CDR3 is TGCGCCAGCAGCATCCTGTACCAAGAGACCCAGTACTTC.

In DNA, the CDR3 is TGTGCCAGCAGCTTAAGTCCTCCCGGGACAATCCAAGAGACCCAGTACTTC. This gives the protein CASSLSPPGTIQETQYF. The chain has TRBV7-3 and TRBJ2-5, with D perhaps TRBD1 (6 bases). The CDR3 spans 17 residues. Germline V gene sequence: CDR1 SGHTA, CDR2 FQGTGA. V was pared by 1 base and J by 1 base, with 16 bases between.

J is TRBJ1-1 and V is TRBV15; D possibly corresponds to TRBD1 (5 bases). Between the trimmed V and J ends, which lost 0 bases and 3 bases, there was a span of 8 bases. The CDR3 is 14 residues long. Germline CDR1 is LNHNV and CDR2 is YYDKDF (reference sequence). Here the CDR3 DNA reads TGTGCCACCAGCAGAGATTGGGGGGACACTGAAGCTTTCTTT. This gives the protein CATSRDWGDTEAFF. The whole variable domain, filled in from reference TRBV15 and TRBJ1-1, reads DAMVIQNPRYQVTQFGKPVTLSCSQTLNHNVMYWYQQKSSQAPKLLFHYYDKDFNNEADTPDNFQSRRPNTSFCFLDIRSPGLGDTAMYLCATSRDWGDTEAFFGQGTRLTVV.

The V call is TRBV6-5, the J call TRBJ2-1; TRBD2 agrees at 10 bases. Germline V gene data show CDR1 as MNHEY and CDR2 as SVGAGI. V was clipped by 7 bases and J by 6 bases; unmatched bases: 9. This CDR3 has 15 residues. The CDR3 loop is CASIRSAGGGNEQFF. The CDR3 region has the DNA TGTGCCAGCATAAGGTCAGCGGGAGGGGGCAATGAGCAGTTCTTC.

V usage is TRBV7-8 and J usage is TRBJ1-6; 7 positions match TRBD1. The V gene end was trimmed by 5 bases and the J gene end by 0 bases; junction bases not matched to a gene: 10. CDR1 is SGHVS, CDR2 FQNEAQ, per germline. The CDR3 is made up of 18 amino acids. The CDR3 DNA sequence: TGTGCCAGCAGCGAACAGGTCAGGGGGAGCTCCTATAATTCACCCCTCCACTTT. This translates into CASSEQVRGSSYNSPLHF.

This clone was seen a handful of times. V usage is TRBV7-3 and J usage is TRBJ2-2; TRBD1 might be the D (6 bases). The CDR3 extends over 13 amino acids. CDR1 is SGHTA and CDR2 is FQGTGA in the germline V gene. V lost 5 bases and J lost 6, with 10 bases in between. The CDR3 is CASSRRGAGELFF. The CDR3 DNA follows: TGTGCCAGCAGCCGCAGGGGCGCCGGGGAGCTGTTTTTT.